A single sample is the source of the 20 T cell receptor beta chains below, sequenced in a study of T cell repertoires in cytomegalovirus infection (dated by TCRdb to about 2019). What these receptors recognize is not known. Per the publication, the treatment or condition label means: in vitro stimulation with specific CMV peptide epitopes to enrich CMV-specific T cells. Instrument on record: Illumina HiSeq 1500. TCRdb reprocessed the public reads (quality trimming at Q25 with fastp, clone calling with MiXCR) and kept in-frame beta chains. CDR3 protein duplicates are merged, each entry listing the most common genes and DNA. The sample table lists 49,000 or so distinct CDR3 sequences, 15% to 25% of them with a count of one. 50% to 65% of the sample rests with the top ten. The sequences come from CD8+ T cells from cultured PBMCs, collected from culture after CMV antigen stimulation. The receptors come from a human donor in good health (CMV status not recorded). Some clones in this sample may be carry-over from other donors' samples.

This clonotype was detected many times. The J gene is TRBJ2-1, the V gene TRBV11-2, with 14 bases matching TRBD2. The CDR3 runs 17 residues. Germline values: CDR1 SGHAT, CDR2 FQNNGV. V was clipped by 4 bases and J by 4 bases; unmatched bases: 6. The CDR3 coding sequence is TGTGCCAGCAGCTCGGGACTAGCGGGGGCCCTATACAATGAGCAGTTCTTC. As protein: CASSSGLAGALYNEQFF.

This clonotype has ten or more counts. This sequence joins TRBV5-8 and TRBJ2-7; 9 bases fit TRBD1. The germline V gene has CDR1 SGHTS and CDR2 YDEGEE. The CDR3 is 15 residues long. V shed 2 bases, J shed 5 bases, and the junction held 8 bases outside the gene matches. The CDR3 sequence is CASSFMGQGLDEQYF. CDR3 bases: TGTGCCAGCAGCTTCATGGGACAGGGACTCGACGAGCAGTACTTC. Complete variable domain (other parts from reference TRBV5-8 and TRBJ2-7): EAGVTQSPTHLIKTRGQQATLRCSPISGHTSVYWYQQALGLGLQFLLWYDEGEERNRGNFPPRFSGRQFPNYSSELNVNALELEDSALYLCASSFMGQGLDEQYFGPGTRLTVT.

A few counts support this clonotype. CDR3 region: CASNPTGTGDNEQFF. For the CDR3, the DNA is TGTGCCAGCAACCCTACCGGGACGGGGGACAATGAGCAGTTCTTC. The chain couples TRBV7-6 to TRBJ2-1; maybe TRBD2 (6 bases). The V gene lost 7 bases and the J gene lost 5 bases, with 18 bases spanning the gap. From germline, CDR1 is SGHVS and CDR2 FNYEAQ. The CDR3 is 15 residues long.

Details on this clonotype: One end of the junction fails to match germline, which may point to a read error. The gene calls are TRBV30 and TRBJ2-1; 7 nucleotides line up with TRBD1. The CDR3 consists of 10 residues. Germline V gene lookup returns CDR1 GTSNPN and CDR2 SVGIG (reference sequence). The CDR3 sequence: CAWRGTVESF. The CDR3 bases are TGTGCCTGGAGGGGGACAGTTGAAAGCTTC.

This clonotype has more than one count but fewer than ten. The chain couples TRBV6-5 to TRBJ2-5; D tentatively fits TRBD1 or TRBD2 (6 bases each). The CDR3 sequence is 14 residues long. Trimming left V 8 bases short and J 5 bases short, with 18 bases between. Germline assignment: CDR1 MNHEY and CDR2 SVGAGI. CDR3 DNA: TGTGCCAGCCGCCAGATTGGGGGGCCGGAGACCCAGTACTTC. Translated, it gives CASRQIGGPETQYF.

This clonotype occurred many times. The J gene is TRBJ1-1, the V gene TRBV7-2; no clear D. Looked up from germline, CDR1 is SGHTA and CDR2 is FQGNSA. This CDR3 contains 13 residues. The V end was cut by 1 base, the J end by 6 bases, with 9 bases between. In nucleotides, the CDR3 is TGTGCCAGCAGCTTAGAAACAAGCTCTGAAGCTTTCTTT. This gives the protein CASSLETSSEAFF.

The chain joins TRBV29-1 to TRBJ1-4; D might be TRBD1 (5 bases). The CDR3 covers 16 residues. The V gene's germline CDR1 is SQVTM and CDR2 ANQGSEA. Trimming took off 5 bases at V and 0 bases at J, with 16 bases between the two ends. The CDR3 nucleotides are TGCAGCGTTCGAGAGGGGAGAGGGGCAACTAATGAAAAACTGTTTTTT. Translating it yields CSVREGRGATNEKLFF.

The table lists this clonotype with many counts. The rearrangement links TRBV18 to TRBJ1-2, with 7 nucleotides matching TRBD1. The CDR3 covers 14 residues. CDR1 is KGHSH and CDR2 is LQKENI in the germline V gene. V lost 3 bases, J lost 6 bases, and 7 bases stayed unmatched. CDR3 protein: CASSPGTDTHGYTF. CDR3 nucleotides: TGTGCCAGCTCACCCGGGACAGACACTCATGGCTACACCTTC.

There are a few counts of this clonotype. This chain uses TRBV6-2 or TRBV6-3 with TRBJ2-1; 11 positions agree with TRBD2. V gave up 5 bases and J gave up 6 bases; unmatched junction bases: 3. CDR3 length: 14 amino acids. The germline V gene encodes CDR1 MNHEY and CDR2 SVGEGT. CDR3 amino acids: CASSIAGGPNEQFF. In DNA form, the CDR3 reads TGTGCCAGCAGTATAGCGGGAGGGCCCAATGAGCAGTTCTTC.

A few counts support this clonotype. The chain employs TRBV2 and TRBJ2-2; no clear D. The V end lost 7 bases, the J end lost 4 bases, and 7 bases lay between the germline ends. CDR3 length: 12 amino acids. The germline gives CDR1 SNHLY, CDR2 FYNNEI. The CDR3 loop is CASTETTGELFF. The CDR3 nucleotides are TGTGCCAGCACCGAAACCACCGGGGAGCTGTTTTTT.

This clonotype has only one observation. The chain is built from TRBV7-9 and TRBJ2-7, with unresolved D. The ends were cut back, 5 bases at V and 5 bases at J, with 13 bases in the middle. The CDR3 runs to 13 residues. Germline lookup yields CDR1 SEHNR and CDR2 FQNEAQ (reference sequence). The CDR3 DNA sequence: TGTGCCAGCAGCCGACCGAACCGGGACGAGCAGTACTTC. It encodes CASSRPNRDEQYF.

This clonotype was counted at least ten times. This chain's CDR3 is CASSTVGEASTDTQYF. The CDR3 nucleotides read TGTGCCAGTAGTACAGTCGGGGAAGCTAGCACAGATACGCAGTATTTT. This sequence joins TRBV19 and TRBJ2-3; weak D call: TRBD2 (5 bases). The CDR3 is 16 residues long. Per germline, CDR1 LNHDA and CDR2 SQIVND (reference sequence). V lost 4 bases and J lost 0, with 14 bases in between.

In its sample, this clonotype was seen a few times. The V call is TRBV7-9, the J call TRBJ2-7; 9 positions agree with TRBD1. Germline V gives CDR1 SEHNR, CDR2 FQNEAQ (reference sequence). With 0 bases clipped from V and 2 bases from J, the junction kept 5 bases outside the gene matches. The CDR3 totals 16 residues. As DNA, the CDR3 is TGTGCCAGCAGCTTAGCTGGGACAGGGCTTACCTACGAGCAGTACTTC. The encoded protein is CASSLAGTGLTYEQYF. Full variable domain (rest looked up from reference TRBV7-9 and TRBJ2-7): DTGVSQNPRHKITKRGQNVTFRCDPISEHNRLYWYRQTLGQGPEFLTYFQNEAQLEKSRLLSDRFSAERPKGSFSTLEIQRTEQGDSAMYLCASSLAGTGLTYEQYFGPGTRLTVT.

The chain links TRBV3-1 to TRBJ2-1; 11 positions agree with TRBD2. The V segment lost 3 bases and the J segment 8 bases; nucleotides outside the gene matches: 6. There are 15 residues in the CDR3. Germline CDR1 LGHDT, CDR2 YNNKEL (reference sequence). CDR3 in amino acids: CASSHLAGGPHEQFF. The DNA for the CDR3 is TGTGCCAGCAGCCATTTAGCGGGGGGGCCGCATGAGCAGTTCTTC.

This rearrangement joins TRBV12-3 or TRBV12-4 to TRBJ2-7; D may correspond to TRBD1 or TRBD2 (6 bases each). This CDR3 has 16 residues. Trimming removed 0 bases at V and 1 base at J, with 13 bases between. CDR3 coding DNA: TGTGCCAGCAGTTTAGCATGGGGGGCTGAGTCCTACGAGCAGTACTTC. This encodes CASSLAWGAESYEQYF.

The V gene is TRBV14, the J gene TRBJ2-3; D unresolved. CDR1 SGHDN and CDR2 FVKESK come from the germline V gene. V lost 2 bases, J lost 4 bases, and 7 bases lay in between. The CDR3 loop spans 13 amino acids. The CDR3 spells CASSQYQPDTQYF. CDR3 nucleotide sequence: TGTGCCAGCAGCCAATATCAGCCAGATACGCAGTATTTT. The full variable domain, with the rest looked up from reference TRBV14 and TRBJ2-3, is EAGVTQFPSHSVIEKGQTVTLRCDPISGHDNLYWYRRVMGKEIKFLLHFVKESKQDESGMPNNRFLAERTGGTYSTLKVQPAELEDSGVYFCASSQYQPDTQYFGPGTRLTVL.

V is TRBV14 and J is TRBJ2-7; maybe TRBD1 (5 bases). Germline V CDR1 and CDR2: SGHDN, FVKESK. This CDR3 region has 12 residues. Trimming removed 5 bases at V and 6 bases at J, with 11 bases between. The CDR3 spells CASSAQAPEQYF. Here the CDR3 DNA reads TGTGCCAGCAGCGCACAGGCCCCCGAGCAGTACTTC.

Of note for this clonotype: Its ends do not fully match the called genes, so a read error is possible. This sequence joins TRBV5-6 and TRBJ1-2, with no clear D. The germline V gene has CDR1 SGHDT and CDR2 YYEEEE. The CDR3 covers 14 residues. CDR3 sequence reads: CASRPFYWTYGCTF. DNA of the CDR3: TGTGCCAGCAGACCTTTTTACTGGACCTATGGCTGCACCTTC.

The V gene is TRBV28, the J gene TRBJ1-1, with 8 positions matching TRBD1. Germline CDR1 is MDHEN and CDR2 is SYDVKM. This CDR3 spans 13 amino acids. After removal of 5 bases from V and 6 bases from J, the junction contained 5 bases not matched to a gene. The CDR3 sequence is CASSPRQGSEAFF. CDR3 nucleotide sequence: TGTGCCAGCAGTCCCCGACAGGGGTCTGAAGCTTTCTTT.

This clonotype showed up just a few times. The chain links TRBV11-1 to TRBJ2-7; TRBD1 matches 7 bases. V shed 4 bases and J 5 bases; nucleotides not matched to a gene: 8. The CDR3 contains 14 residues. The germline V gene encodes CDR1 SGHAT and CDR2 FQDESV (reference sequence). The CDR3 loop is CASSSTGNRNEQYF. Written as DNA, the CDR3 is TGTGCCAGCAGCTCGACAGGGAACAGAAACGAGCAGTACTTC.